This section outlines one T cell receptor beta chain sequence together with its context. The data were taken from a study of blood T cell repertoires in COVID-19. Study-level information: Nucleic acid was either cDNA or gDNA, and it came from T cells, B-cell-depleted T cells, or PBMCs.

Trimming pared 3 bases from V and 8 bases from J, leaving 10 bases between. The CDR3 runs to 12 residues. Germline V gives CDR1 MNHNS, CDR2 SASEGT. Participants came from 24 US areas, aged roughly 18 to 95 years. Before being deemed recovered, Cohort 3 donors had two negative PCRs, clearance, or symptom resolution. How the authors handled the data: It was from reference gene primer amplification that nucleated cell counts were estimated. Sequencing used immunoSEQ multiplex PCR; TCRdb keeps in-frame clones, though not all of them. V, J and clone size derive from that table, while D and trimming were established from the DNA sequence. The repertoire holds a few hundred thousand clones, with roughly nine tenths as singletons.

The sample was PBMCs or T cells enriched from blood (not recorded which). This TCR was sampled from a woman aged 55 to 70 who had recovered from COVID-19. The chain carries TRBV6-1 and TRBJ1-2; D remains unclear. The CDR3 is CASSDKAGGYTF. Written as DNA, the CDR3 is TGTGCCAGCAGTGATAAGGCGGGGGGCTACACCTTC.